One TCR beta chain is described in this entry. The data belong to a study of T cell changes during pregnancy in multiple sclerosis. This CDR3 has 15 amino acids. V shed 4 bases and J shed 3 bases, with 12 bases lying between them. Per the germline V gene, CDR1 is SEHNR and CDR2 is FQNEAQ (reference sequence). Here immunoSEQ multiplex PCR was the method, and the copy in TCRdb shows in-frame clones only, minus some. The data show approximately 48,000 clones, roughly 90% seen once. The chain recombines TRBV7-9 with TRBJ2-2; D might be TRBD2 (6 bases). The receptor's source is a female donor with multiple sclerosis, enrolled in a pregnancy study. The material was CD8+ T cells from peripheral blood mononuclear cells, obtained before pregnancy. In DNA form, the CDR3 reads TGTGCCAGCAGCTCCAGGGAGGACTACACCGGGGAGCTGTTTTTT. Translation gives CASSSREDYTGELFF.